The following is a TCR beta chain sequence with its context. Germline V gives CDR1 MDHEN, CDR2 SYDVKM. Trimming cost V 8 bases and J 3 bases; bases outside gene matches: 12. The CDR3 totals 15 residues. Produced via immunoSEQ multiplex PCR; TCRdb's table is partial and in-frame only. This table has more than 2,000,000 clones, approximately 95% appearing once. The data belong to a study of shared clonotypes between healthy human individuals. The chain combines TRBV28 with TRBJ1-1, with 7 nucleotides matching TRBD1. The sample consisted of naive CD4+ T cells from PBMCs. Described subset: CD45RA+ positively selected. This clonotype was obtained from a man in his late teens or twenties in good health. Some clones in this sample may be carry-over from other donors' samples. CDR3 DNA: TGTGCCAGCGGAGCAGGGGGGGCCCCCGACACTGAAGCTTTCTTT. The encoded protein is CASGAGGAPDTEAFF.